The 28 T cell receptor beta chains reported below all come from one sample, sequenced in a study of T cells expressing NK-cell markers. From the 5' RACE reads, TCRdb lists one entry per CDR3 protein and no DNA. The repertoire table contains around 470,000 distinct CDR3 sequences. The material sequenced was blood T cells: a sorted CD56 or NKG2C T cell subset, CD4+ or CD8+ T cells, or bulk PBMC T cells (not recorded which). The receptors were gathered from a woman aged 45-59 years in good health.

V and J are TRBV7-9 and TRBJ1-3; the D call from TCRdb, TRBD1, cannot be confirmed without DNA. The germline V gene encodes CDR1 SEHNR and CDR2 FQNEAQ (reference sequence). This CDR3 has 15 residues. This CDR3 is CASSLRDRDVNTIYF.

The genes are TRBV7-6 and TRBJ1-5; TCRdb reports TRBD1, a call that lacks DNA to check it against. This CDR3 has 14 residues. CDR1 and CDR2 from the germline V gene are SGHVS and FNYEAQ. CDR3 in amino acids: CASSRQGSGQPQHF.

J is TRBJ2-1 and V is TRBV12-3 or TRBV12-4. This CDR3 contains 16 residues. CDR3 sequence reads: CASSLRGGAIYNEQFF.

The chain couples TRBV12-3 or TRBV12-4 to TRBJ2-2. This CDR3 region has 14 residues. The CDR3 spells CASSLRQDTGELFF.

V is TRBV21-1 and J is TRBJ1-1; TCRdb's assignment of TRBD1 cannot be checked, as there is no DNA. TRBV21-1 is designated a pseudogene. CDR3 length: 19 residues. The CDR3 sequence is CALLTPERRGLLRNTEAFF.

V and J are TRBV4-2 and TRBJ2-2; TCRdb calls TRBD1, which cannot be checked without DNA. CDR1 and CDR2 (germline): LGHNA, YNFKEQ. This CDR3 has 13 residues. CDR3 in amino acids: CASGERQAGELFF.

The J gene is TRBJ1-2, the V gene TRBV6-5; TCRdb reports TRBD1, a call that lacks DNA to check it against. Germline loops: CDR1 MNHEY, CDR2 SVGAGI. This CDR3 has 18 residues. CDR3 in amino acids: CASSYKFRDRDSNYGYTF.

The chain is built from TRBV10-1 and TRBJ2-3; the TCRdb call, TRBD2, lacks DNA for checking. Germline loops: CDR1 WNHNN, CDR2 SYGVQD (reference sequence). This CDR3 is 15 amino acids long. The CDR3 is CASSGSEGRTDTQYF.

The chain combines TRBV19 with TRBJ2-2; the D call of TRBD2 rests on TCRdb alone, since no DNA is present to check it. The CDR3 has 14 residues. CDR1 is LNHDA and CDR2 is SQIVND in the germline V gene (reference sequence). CDR3 in amino acids: CASSINRYTGELFF.

The chain has TRBV4-1 and TRBJ2-1. The CDR3 contains 13 residues. Germline CDR1 reads MGHRA; CDR2 reads YSYEKL. CDR3: CASSLSPKLEQFF.

V gene TRBV2 combines with J gene TRBJ2-2. Germline CDR1 reads SNHLY; CDR2 reads FYNNEI. The CDR3 covers 15 residues. The CDR3 is CASSEQNTNTGELFF.

This chain links TRBV12-3 or TRBV12-4 with TRBJ2-1. The length of the CDR3 is 15 residues. CDR3 protein: CASSRNTQLGGEQFF.

The V gene is TRBV5-1, the J gene TRBJ2-1. The V gene's germline CDR1 is SGHRS and CDR2 YFSETQ. The CDR3 totals 14 residues. The CDR3 is CASRRQIRWDEQFF.

This sequence joins TRBV19 and TRBJ1-1; lacking DNA, the TRBD1 call made by TCRdb goes unchecked. CDR3 length: 15 residues. Germline V CDR1 and CDR2: LNHDA, SQIVND (reference sequence). The CDR3 is CASSTPGQGYTEAFF.

The chain couples TRBV20-1 to TRBJ2-1. CDR1 is DFQATT, CDR2 SNEGSKA, per germline (reference sequence). This CDR3 spans 13 amino acids. CDR3 residues: CSAYSTDHNEQFF.

The chain uses TRBV10-3 and TRBJ2-2; TCRdb selects TRBD2, and the lack of DNA leaves this call unchecked. CDR1 ENHRY and CDR2 SYGVKD come from the germline V gene. CDR3 size: 12 residues. The CDR3 here is CASTEGTGELFF.

The chain couples TRBV9 to TRBJ1-1. The CDR3 consists of 15 residues. Germline V gene lookup returns CDR1 SGDLS and CDR2 YYNGEE. The CDR3 loop reads CASSAHLGPNTEAFF.

V gene TRBV20-1 combines with J gene TRBJ2-5; absent DNA, TCRdb's TRBD2 call cannot be checked. Per germline, CDR1 DFQATT and CDR2 SNEGSKA (reference sequence). The CDR3 runs 15 residues. CDR3 loop: CSAPLLAGVGETQYF.

The CDR3 sequence: CASRGDRNTGELFF. V and J are TRBV6-6 and TRBJ2-2; with no DNA, the TCRdb D assignment of TRBD1 cannot be verified. Per the germline V gene, CDR1 is MNHNY and CDR2 is SVGAGI (reference sequence). CDR3 length: 14 amino acids.

This chain connects TRBV6-1 to TRBJ1-1; TCRdb calls TRBD1, which cannot be checked without DNA. The germline gives CDR1 MNHNS, CDR2 SASEGT. The CDR3 has 13 amino acids. CDR3 protein: CASRTGYSAEAFF.

V is TRBV2 and J is TRBJ2-5; TCRdb indicates TRBD2, and absent DNA this call remains unverified. The length of the CDR3 is 16 residues. Looked up from germline, CDR1 is SNHLY and CDR2 is FYNNEI. CDR3 residues: CASSVSAGGGPETQYF.

CDR3 protein: CAISESGGQGSSEQYF. The genes are TRBV10-3 and TRBJ2-7; TCRdb outputs TRBD1, but without DNA this stays unchecked. Germline values: CDR1 ENHRY, CDR2 SYGVKD. CDR3 size: 16 residues.

The V call is TRBV20-1, the J call TRBJ2-5; checking the TCRdb D call of TRBD2 is not possible without DNA. Germline assignment: CDR1 DFQATT and CDR2 SNEGSKA (reference sequence). This CDR3 comprises 13 residues. The CDR3 protein is CSASRDSGGTQYF.

The rearrangement uses TRBV4-1 and TRBJ2-7; TCRdb designates TRBD2, a call that cannot be tested without DNA. This CDR3 has 16 residues. CDR1 and CDR2 (germline): MGHRA, YSYEKL. CDR3 sequence reads: CASSTIGRSHRDEQYF.

The genes are TRBV7-2 and TRBJ2-3. This CDR3 spans 14 amino acids. The germline V gene has CDR1 SGHTA and CDR2 FQGNSA. The CDR3 sequence is CASSYETFTDTQYF.

V is TRBV10-1 and J is TRBJ2-3. In germline, CDR1 is WNHNN, CDR2 SYGVQD (reference sequence). This CDR3 is 15 amino acids long. The CDR3 is CASSGERRSTDTQYF.

The chain has TRBV24-1 and TRBJ2-5. This CDR3 has 14 residues. From germline, CDR1 is KGHDR and CDR2 SFDVKD. This chain's CDR3 is CATSAIGNQETQYF.

The chain couples TRBV24-1 to TRBJ2-5; the D gene TCRdb calls, TRBD1, cannot be checked with no DNA. The germline CDR1 and CDR2 sequences are KGHDR and SFDVKD. The CDR3 contains 14 residues. The CDR3 loop reads CATSDLRGGETQYF.